A single T cell receptor beta chain is shown here with its context. The authors' processing: Nucleated cell counts were estimated from reference gene primer amplification. Clones were read by immunoSEQ multiplex PCR, and TCRdb kept only the in-frame ones, dropping some. The DNA gave D and trimming, while V, J and clone size come from that table. The sample has around 200,000 clones, about 86% seen once. The data were taken from a study of blood T cell repertoires in COVID-19. Across the study: Samples came from the United States, Italy and Spain, spanning acute and convalescent COVID-19. Sample material is recorded as cDNA or gDNA derived from T cells, B-cell-depleted T cells, or PBMCs.

The CDR3 loop spans 14 amino acids. J gave up 5 bases and V 5 bases, and 7 bases lay outside the gene matches. Looked up from germline, CDR1 is SGHTA and CDR2 is FQGTGA. The sample comprised peripheral blood. The clonotype comes from a woman aged 45-60 years with acute or convalescent COVID-19. The chain combines TRBV7-3 with TRBJ2-7, with 9 bases matching TRBD1. The CDR3 loop is CASSARGQGDEQYF. Written as DNA, the CDR3 is TGTGCCAGCAGCGCCCGGGGACAGGGTGACGAGCAGTACTTC.